Described below is a single TCR beta chain sequence and its context. Its antigen is unidentified. This specimen comes from a study of blood T cells in healthy people across ages. Whole-study context: About one barcoded beta molecule per two T cells was the capture yield of template switching. Overall study results and limits: Measured against age, TCR beta diversity per million T cells decreased in a roughly linear manner.

Primed by a sample-barcoded 5' primer and a J-beta primer mix, a second PCR proceeded for roughly 7 to 11 cycles. There were at least 3 million CDR3-containing paired-end reads obtained from each sample. TCRdb re-derived calls from the 5' RACE reads in MiXCR, one entry per CDR3 protein. The sample contains over 1.5 million distinct CDR3 sequences, 40% to 55% of which appear only once. The CDR3 consists of 15 residues. After removal of 5 bases from V and 8 bases from J, the junction contained 6 bases not matched to a gene. The sample consisted of blood. The receptor comes from a woman aged 35 to 49 in good health. The chain uses TRBV12-3 or TRBV12-4 and TRBJ1-4, with 12 bases that match TRBD1. CDR3 nucleotide sequence: TGTGCCAGCAGTCACTCGGGACAGGGGGCAGAAAAACTGTTTTTT. Translating it yields CASSHSGQGAEKLFF.